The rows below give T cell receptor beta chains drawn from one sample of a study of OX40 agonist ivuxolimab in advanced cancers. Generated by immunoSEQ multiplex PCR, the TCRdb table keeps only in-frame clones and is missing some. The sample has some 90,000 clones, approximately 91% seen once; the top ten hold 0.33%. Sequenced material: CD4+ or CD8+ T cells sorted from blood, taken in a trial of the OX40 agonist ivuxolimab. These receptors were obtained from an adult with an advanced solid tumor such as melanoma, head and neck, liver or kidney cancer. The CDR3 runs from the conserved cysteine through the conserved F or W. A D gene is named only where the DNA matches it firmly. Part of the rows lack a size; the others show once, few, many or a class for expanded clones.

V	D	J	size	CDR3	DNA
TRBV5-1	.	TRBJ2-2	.	CASSLRTAGELFF	TGCGCCAGCAGCTTGAGGACAGCCGGGGAGCTGTTTTTT
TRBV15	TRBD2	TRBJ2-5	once	CATSMISGRETQYF	TGTGCCACCAGCATGATTAGCGGGAGGGAGACCCAGTACTTC
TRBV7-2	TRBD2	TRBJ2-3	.	CASSVGRGSDTQYF	TGTGCCAGCAGTGTAGGGAGGGGTTCAGATACGCAGTATTTT
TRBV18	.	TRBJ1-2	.	CASSPLDSYGYTF	TGTGCCAGCTCACCTCTCGACAGCTATGGCTACACCTTC
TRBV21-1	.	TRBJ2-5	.	CARKETQYF	TGTGCCAGAAAAGAGACCCAGTACTTC
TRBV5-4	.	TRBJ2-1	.	CASSLLQRSSYNEQFF	TGTGCCAGCAGCTTGCTGCAGCGATCGTCCTACAATGAGCAGTTCTTC
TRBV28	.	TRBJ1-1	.	CASRIQGANTEAFF	TGTGCCAGCAGAATCCAGGGTGCCAACACTGAAGCTTTCTTT
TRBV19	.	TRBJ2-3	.	CASSIAGSQIDTQYF	TGTGCCAGTAGTATAGCCGGGAGTCAGATAGATACGCAGTATTTT
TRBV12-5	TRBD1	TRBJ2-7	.	CASALQTGSRSYEQYF	TGTGCTAGTGCCCTCCAGACAGGGTCTAGATCCTACGAGCAGTACTTC
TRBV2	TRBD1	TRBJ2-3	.	CASKRADRGTDTQYF	TGTGCCAGCAAGCGCGCGGACAGGGGCACAGATACGCAGTATTTT
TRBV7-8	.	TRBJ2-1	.	CASSFPYNEQFF	TGTGCCAGCAGCTTTCCCTACAATGAGCAGTTCTTC
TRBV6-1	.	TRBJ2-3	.	CASSEAGHHSTDTQYF	TGTGCCAGCAGTGAAGCCGGTCACCATAGCACAGATACGCAGTATTTT
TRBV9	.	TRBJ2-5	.	CASSDRQETQYF	TGTGCCAGCAGCGACCGACAAGAGACCCAGTACTTC
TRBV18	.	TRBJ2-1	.	CASSADRYNEQFF	TGTGCCAGCTCAGCAGACAGATACAATGAGCAGTTCTTC
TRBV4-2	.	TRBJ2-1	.	CASSQDDRANEQFF	TGTGCCAGCAGCCAAGATGATAGGGCTAATGAGCAGTTCTTC
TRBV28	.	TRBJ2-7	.	CASSFPGALEQYF	TGTGCCAGCAGTTTTCCGGGGGCGCTTGAGCAGTACTTC
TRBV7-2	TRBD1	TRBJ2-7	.	CASSLVGGELYEQYF	TGTGCCAGCAGCTTAGTAGGGGGCGAGCTGTACGAGCAGTACTTC
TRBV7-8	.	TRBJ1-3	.	CASSLAFNPVRGTSGNTIYF	TGTGCCAGCAGCTTAGCATTTAACCCCGTGCGGGGCACCTCTGGAAACACCATATATTTT
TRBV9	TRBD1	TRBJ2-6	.	CASSGTGASGANVLTF	TGTGCCAGCAGCGGGACAGGGGCCTCTGGGGCCAACGTCCTGACTTTC
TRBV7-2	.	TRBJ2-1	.	CASSLAVGNEQFF	TGTGCCAGCAGCTTAGCAGTGGGTAATGAGCAGTTCTTC
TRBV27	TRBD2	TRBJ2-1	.	CASSSPWTSGRDEQFF	TGTGCCAGCAGTTCCCCCTGGACTAGCGGGAGAGATGAGCAGTTCTTC
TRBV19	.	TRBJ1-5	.	CASRSGHSNQPQHF	TGTGCCAGTAGATCGGGGCATAGCAATCAGCCCCAGCATTTT
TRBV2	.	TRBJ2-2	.	CASSKDSIRNTGELFF	TGTGCCAGCAGTAAGGACAGTATTCGAAACACCGGGGAGCTGTTTTTT
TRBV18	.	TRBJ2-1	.	CASSKGEGEQFF	TGTGCCAGCTCAAAAGGGGAAGGTGAGCAGTTCTTC
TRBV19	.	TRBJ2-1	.	CASSPTGTYIFAEQFF	TGTGCCAGTAGCCCCACGGGGACATACATCTTCGCTGAGCAGTTCTTC
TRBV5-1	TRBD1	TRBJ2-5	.	CASSLGPQGTQETQYF	TGCGCCAGCAGCTTGGGGCCACAGGGGACCCAAGAGACCCAGTACTTC
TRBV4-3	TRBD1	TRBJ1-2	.	CASSQRTGTGYGYTF	TGCGCCAGCAGCCAACGCACCGGGACAGGGTATGGCTACACCTTC
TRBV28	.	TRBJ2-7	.	CASSLQGADSYEQYF	TGTGCCAGCAGTCTACAGGGCGCCGACTCCTACGAGCAGTACTTC
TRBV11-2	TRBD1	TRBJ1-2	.	CASSSTEGARSNYGYTF	TGTGCCAGCAGCTCCACCGAGGGGGCGCGTTCGAACTATGGCTACACCTTC
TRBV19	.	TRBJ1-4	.	CASSPRGRGEKLFF	TGTGCCAGTAGCCCCCGGGGGCGGGGTGAAAAACTGTTTTTT
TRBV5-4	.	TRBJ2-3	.	CASSSASDRSTDTQYF	TGTGCCAGCAGCTCGGCGTCGGACCGAAGCACAGATACGCAGTATTTT
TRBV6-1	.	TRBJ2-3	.	CASSGSRGSGGSGGTDTQYF	TGTGCCAGCAGTGGAAGTCGAGGGTCGGGGGGCAGCGGCGGTACAGATACGCAGTATTTT
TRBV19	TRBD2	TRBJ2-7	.	CASSITGTRGHEQYF	TGTGCCAGTAGTATCACGGGGACTAGGGGACACGAGCAGTACTTC
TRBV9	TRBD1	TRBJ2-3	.	CASSVGVTGRTDTQYF	TGTGCCAGCAGCGTAGGGGTGACAGGGCGCACAGATACGCAGTATTTT
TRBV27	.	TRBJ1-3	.	CASRSGQGNTIYF	TGTGCCAGCAGGTCGGGACAAGGAAACACCATATATTTT
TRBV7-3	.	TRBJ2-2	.	CASSLMLNTGELFF	TGTGCCAGCAGCTTAATGCTGAACACCGGGGAGCTGTTTTTT
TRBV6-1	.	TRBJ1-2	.	CASRAVGGSGYTF	TGTGCCAGCAGGGCCGTGGGGGGAAGTGGCTACACCTTC
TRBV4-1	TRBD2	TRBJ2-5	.	CASSQRLAGGPGQETQYF	TGCGCCAGCAGCCAAAGGCTAGCGGGAGGGCCAGGCCAAGAGACCCAGTACTTC
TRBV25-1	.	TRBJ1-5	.	CASSESGNSNQPQHF	TGTGCCAGCAGTGAATCGGGGAATAGCAATCAGCCCCAGCATTTT
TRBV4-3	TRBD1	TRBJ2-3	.	CASSQDYRGYTDTQYF	TGCGCCAGCAGCCAAGATTACAGGGGATACACAGATACGCAGTATTTT
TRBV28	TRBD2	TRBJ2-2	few	CASSLEFLAGGPVTGELFF	TGTGCCAGCAGTTTGGAATTTCTAGCGGGAGGGCCGGTCACCGGGGAGCTGTTTTTT
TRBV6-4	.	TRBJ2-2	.	CASSDGASNWDSNTGELFF	TGTGCCAGCAGTGACGGGGCTAGTAATTGGGATTCGAACACCGGGGAGCTGTTTTTT
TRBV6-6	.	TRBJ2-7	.	CASSIERGWYEQYF	TGTGCCAGCTCTATTGAGAGGGGGTGGTACGAGCAGTACTTC
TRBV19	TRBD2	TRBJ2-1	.	CASSFGGNEQFF	TGTGCCAGTAGTTTCGGGGGGAATGAGCAGTTCTTC
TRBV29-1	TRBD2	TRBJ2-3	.	CSVKTSGSSDTQYF	TGCAGCGTAAAAACTAGCGGGAGTTCAGATACGCAGTATTTT
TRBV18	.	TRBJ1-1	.	CASSPNSMNTEAFF	TGTGCCAGCTCACCTAACAGCATGAACACTGAAGCTTTCTTT
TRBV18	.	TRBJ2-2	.	CASSPLVVEYTGELFF	TGTGCCAGCTCACCACTAGTCGTAGAGTACACCGGGGAGCTGTTTTTT
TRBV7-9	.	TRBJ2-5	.	CASSFAGGQETQYF	TGTGCCAGCAGCTTCGCCGGTGGACAAGAGACCCAGTACTTC
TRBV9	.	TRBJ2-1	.	CASSVVSSPKINEQFF	TGTGCCAGCAGCGTAGTAAGTAGCCCCAAGATTAATGAGCAGTTCTTC
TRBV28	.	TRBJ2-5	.	CASSLAGRAETQYF	TGTGCCAGCAGTTTGGCAGGGCGAGCCGAGACCCAGTACTTC
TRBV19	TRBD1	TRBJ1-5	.	CASRPSPGQGASQPQHF	TGTGCCAGTAGACCTTCGCCGGGACAGGGGGCGTCTCAGCCCCAGCATTTT
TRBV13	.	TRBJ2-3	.	CASSRAAGADTQYF	TGTGCCAGCAGCCGCGCAGCGGGTGCAGATACGCAGTATTTT
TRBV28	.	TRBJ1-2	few	CASSLEGKGIGNYGYTF	TGTGCCAGCAGTTTAGAGGGCAAGGGGATCGGGAACTATGGCTACACCTTC
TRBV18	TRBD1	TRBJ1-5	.	CASSPSGGGQPQHF	TGTGCCAGCTCACCATCAGGGGGCGGGCAGCCCCAGCATTTT
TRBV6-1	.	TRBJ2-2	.	CASSGTTGSGELFF	TGTGCCAGCAGTGGTACGACAGGCTCCGGGGAGCTGTTTTTT
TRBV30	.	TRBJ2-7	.	CAWSRLIPPEEQYF	TGTGCCTGGAGTCGCCTCATCCCTCCGGAGGAGCAGTACTTC
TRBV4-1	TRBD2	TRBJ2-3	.	CASSLQGAGGTSDTQYF	TGCGCCAGCAGCCTACAGGGAGCGGGAGGGACGTCAGATACGCAGTATTTT
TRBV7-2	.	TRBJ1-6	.	CASSLTGNSPLHF	TGTGCCAGCAGCTTGACTGGGAATTCACCCCTCCACTTT
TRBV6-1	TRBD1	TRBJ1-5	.	CASSERPGGQYQPQHF	TGTGCCAGCAGTGAAAGACCCGGGGGACAGTATCAGCCCCAGCATTTT